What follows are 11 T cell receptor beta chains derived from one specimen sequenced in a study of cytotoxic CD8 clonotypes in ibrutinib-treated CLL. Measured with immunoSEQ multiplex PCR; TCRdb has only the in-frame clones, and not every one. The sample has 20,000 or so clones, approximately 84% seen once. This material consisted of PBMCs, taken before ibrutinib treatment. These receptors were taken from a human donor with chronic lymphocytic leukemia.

CDR3 residues: CAISSTAVDSGELFF. In DNA form, the CDR3 reads TGTGCCATCAGTTCGACAGCGGTTGATTCCGGGGAGCTGTTTTTT. The chain combines TRBV10-3 with TRBJ2-2, with D possibly being TRBD1 or TRBD2 (5 bases each). The CDR3 sequence is 15 residues long. The V and J ends lost 5 bases and 6 bases respectively, with 16 bases between them. Per germline, CDR1 ENHRY and CDR2 SYGVKD.

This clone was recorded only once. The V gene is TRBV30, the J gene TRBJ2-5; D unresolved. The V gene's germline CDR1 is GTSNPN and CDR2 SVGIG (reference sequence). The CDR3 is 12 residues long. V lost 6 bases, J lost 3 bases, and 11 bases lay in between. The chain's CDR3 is CACLSVEETQYF. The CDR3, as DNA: TGTGCCTGCCTATCGGTGGAAGAGACCCAGTACTTC. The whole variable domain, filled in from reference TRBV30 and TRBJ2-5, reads SQTIHQWPATLVQPVGSPLSLECTVEGTSNPNLYWYRQAAGRGLQLLFYSVGIGQISSEVPQNLSASRPQDRQFILSSKKLLLSDSGFYLCACLSVEETQYFGPGTRLLVL.

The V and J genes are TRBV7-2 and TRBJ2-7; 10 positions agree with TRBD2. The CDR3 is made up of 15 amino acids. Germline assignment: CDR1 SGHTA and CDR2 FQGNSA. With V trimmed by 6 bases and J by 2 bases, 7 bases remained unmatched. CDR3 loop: CASSFSGGTTYEQYF. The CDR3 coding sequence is TGTGCCAGCAGTTTTAGCGGGGGGACCACCTACGAGCAGTACTTC.

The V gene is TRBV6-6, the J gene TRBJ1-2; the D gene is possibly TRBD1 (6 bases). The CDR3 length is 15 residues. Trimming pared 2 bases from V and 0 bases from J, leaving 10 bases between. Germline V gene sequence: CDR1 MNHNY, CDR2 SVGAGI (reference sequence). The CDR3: CASSYGGLTNYGYTF. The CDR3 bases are TGTGCCAGCAGTTACGGGGGCCTCACTAACTATGGCTACACCTTC.

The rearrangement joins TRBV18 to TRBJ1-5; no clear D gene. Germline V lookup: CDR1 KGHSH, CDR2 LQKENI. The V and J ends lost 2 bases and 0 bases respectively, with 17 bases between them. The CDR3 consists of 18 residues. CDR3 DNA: TGTGCCAGCTCACCAAGGGTCCCCGGGCCAAATAGCAATCAGCCCCAGCATTTT. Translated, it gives CASSPRVPGPNSNQPQHF.

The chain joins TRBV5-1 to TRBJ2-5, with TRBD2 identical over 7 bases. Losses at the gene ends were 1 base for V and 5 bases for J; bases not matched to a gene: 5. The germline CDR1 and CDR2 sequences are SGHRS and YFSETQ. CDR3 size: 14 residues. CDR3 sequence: CASSLMGGKETQYF. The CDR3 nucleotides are TGCGCCAGCAGCTTGATGGGAGGGAAGGAGACCCAGTACTTC.

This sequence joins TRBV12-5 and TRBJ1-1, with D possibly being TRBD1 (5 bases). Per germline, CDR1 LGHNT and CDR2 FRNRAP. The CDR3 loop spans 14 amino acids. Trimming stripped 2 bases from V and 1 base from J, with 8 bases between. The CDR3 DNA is TGTGCTAGTGGTTTGAGGGACGGGAACACTGAAGCTTTCTTT. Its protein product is CASGLRDGNTEAFF.

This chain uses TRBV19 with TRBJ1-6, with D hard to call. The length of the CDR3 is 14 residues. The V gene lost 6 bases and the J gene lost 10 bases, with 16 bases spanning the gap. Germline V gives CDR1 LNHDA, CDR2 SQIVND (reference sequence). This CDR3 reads CASSSRSEHSPLHF. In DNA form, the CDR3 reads TGTGCCAGTAGCTCCAGGTCGGAACACTCACCCCTCCACTTT.

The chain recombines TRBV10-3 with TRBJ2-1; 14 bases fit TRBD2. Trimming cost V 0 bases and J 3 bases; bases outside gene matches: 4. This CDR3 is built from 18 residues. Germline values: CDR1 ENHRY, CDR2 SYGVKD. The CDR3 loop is CAISESGGLAGGYNEQFF. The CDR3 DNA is TGTGCCATCAGTGAGTCGGGAGGACTAGCGGGGGGCTACAATGAGCAGTTCTTC.

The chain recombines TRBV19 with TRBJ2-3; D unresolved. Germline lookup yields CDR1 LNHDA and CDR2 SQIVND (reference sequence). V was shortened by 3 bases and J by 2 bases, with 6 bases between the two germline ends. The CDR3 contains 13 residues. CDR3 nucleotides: TGTGCCAGTAGTATTCCCACCACAGATACGCAGTATTTT. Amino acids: CASSIPTTDTQYF.

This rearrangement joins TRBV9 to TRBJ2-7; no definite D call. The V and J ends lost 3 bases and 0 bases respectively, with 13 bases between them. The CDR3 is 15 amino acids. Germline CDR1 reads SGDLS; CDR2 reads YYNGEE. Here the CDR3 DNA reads TGTGCCAGCAGCGCCGGTGGATTCAGCTCCTACGAGCAGTACTTC. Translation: CASSAGGFSSYEQYF.